This paragraph covers one T cell receptor (beta chain) sequence. Its specificity is not known. The source of the sample is a study of cytomegalovirus exposure and HLA in healthy donors. The CDR3 loop spans 17 amino acids. CDR1 SNHLY and CDR2 FYNNEI come from the germline V gene. Trimming stripped 6 bases from V and 4 bases from J, with 22 bases between. Overall study results and limits: Whilst most TCR sequences proved rare, a subset of public TCRs occurred across many donors. A few chains tied to CMV proved CMV antigen-specific in vitro.

Using immunoSEQ multiplex PCR, the repertoire was profiled, and TCRdb retains in-frame clones only, with some absent. The table includes about 160,000 clones, about 95% detected once. The chain carries TRBV2 and TRBJ1-5; the D is unclear. The receptor was isolated from a woman between 18 and 30 years old in good health and CMV-seronegative. Source material: PBMCs. DNA of the CDR3: TGTGCCAGCAGCGAATTAGGACCGGGAGTTAGGAATCAGCCCCAGCATTTT. It encodes CASSELGPGVRNQPQHF.